This passage covers 14 T cell receptor beta chains from one sample sequenced in a study of T cells expressing NK-cell markers. TCRdb reprocessed the 5' RACE reads, keeping one entry per CDR3 protein, no DNA. The table counts around 380,000 distinct CDR3 sequences; about 10% lies in the top ten. Specimen: blood T cells: a sorted CD56 or NKG2C T cell subset, CD4+ or CD8+ T cells, or bulk PBMC T cells (not recorded which). The source of these receptors is a woman in her 50s in good health.

V and J are TRBV10-2 and TRBJ2-2; TCRdb returns TRBD2, unconfirmable since there is no DNA. Germline values: CDR1 WSHSY, CDR2 SAAADI. The length of the CDR3 is 17 residues. CDR3 sequence reads: CASRRTSGDLGTGELFF.

This chain links TRBV5-1 with TRBJ2-1; the TRBD2 assignment by TCRdb is unverifiable without DNA. The CDR3 is 15 amino acids. The germline CDR1 and CDR2 sequences are SGHRS and YFSETQ. The CDR3 loop is CASSLGGTQYNEQFF.

The chain recombines TRBV5-1 with TRBJ2-7. The CDR3 has 13 amino acids. Germline CDR1 SGHRS, CDR2 YFSETQ. The CDR3 region is CASSLGQLNEQYF.

The V gene is TRBV19, the J gene TRBJ1-3; TCRdb returns TRBD1, unconfirmable since there is no DNA. From germline, CDR1 is LNHDA and CDR2 SQIVND (reference sequence). CDR3 length: 13 residues. CDR3 sequence: CAGSPGSRDTIYF.

The genes are TRBV12-3 or TRBV12-4 and TRBJ2-1; TCRdb reports TRBD2, a call that lacks DNA to check it against. This CDR3 spans 19 amino acids. CDR3 loop: CASSFYGGGVGTPYNEQFF.

V is TRBV5-1 and J is TRBJ2-3; the D call of TRBD2 rests on TCRdb alone, since no DNA is present to check it. This CDR3 has 15 amino acids. The germline V gene has CDR1 SGHRS and CDR2 YFSETQ. The chain's CDR3 is CASSLHGSSTDTQYF.

The chain uses TRBV10-3 and TRBJ2-3; TCRdb gives TRBD2 as the D gene, but with no DNA this cannot be confirmed. Germline V CDR1 and CDR2: ENHRY, SYGVKD. The CDR3 is made up of 15 amino acids. This CDR3 reads CAISDSGGSTDTQYF.

The chain is built from TRBV6-2 or TRBV6-3 and TRBJ2-7; there is no DNA to check the TCRdb D call of TRBD1. The CDR3 is made up of 17 amino acids. From germline, CDR1 is MNHEY and CDR2 SVGEGT. The chain's CDR3 is CASRFTRPRDLSREQYF.

The rearrangement links TRBV4-2 to TRBJ2-7; the D call from TCRdb, TRBD2, cannot be confirmed without DNA. Germline-derived CDR1 and CDR2 are LGHNA and YNFKEQ. This CDR3 is built from 15 residues. The CDR3 sequence: CASSRSEDSYYEQYF.

The rearrangement joins TRBV12-5 to TRBJ2-7. Germline V lookup: CDR1 LGHNT, CDR2 FRNRAP. The CDR3 loop spans 15 amino acids. The chain's CDR3 is CASGLVVAADYEQYF.

The chain recombines TRBV7-9 with TRBJ2-2; the TCRdb call, TRBD2, lacks DNA for checking. CDR1 and CDR2 from the germline V gene are SEHNR and FQNEAQ (reference sequence). This CDR3 region has 16 residues. The CDR3 region is CASSFPTGGTVGELFF.

This sequence joins TRBV14 and TRBJ2-5; the D gene TCRdb calls, TRBD2, cannot be checked with no DNA. Per germline, CDR1 SGHDN and CDR2 FVKESK. The CDR3 spans 18 residues. The CDR3 is CASSQEGWVVAGEETQYF.

This chain uses TRBV21-1 with TRBJ2-5. TRBV21-1 is a documented pseudogene. This CDR3 is built from 11 residues. The CDR3 here is CASNAQETQYF.

The V call is TRBV12-3 or TRBV12-4, the J call TRBJ1-1; as DNA is missing, the TRBD1 call by TCRdb cannot be tested. The CDR3 is 14 residues long. The CDR3 here is CASRAQGAGTEAFF.